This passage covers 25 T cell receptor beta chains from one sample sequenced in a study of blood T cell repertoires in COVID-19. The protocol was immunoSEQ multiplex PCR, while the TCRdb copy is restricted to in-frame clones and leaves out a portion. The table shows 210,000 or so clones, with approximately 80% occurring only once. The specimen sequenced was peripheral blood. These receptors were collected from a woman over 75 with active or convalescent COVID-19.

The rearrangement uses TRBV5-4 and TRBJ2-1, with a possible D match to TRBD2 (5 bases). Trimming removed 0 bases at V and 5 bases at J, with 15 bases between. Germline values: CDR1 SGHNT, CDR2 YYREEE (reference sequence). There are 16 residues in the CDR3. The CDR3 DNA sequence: TGTGCCAGCAGCTTGGGGGTGACTACCGACCACAATGAGCAGTTCTTC. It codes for CASSLGVTTDHNEQFF.

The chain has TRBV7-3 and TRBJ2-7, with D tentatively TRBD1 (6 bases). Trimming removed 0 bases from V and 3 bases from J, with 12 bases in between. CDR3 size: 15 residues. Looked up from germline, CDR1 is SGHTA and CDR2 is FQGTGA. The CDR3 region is CASSLTGTKNYEQYF. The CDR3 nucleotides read TGTGCCAGCAGCTTAACGGGGACAAAGAACTACGAGCAGTACTTC. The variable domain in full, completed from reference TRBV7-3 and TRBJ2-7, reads GAGVSQTPSNKVTEKGKYVELRCDPISGHTALYWYRQSLGQGPEFLIYFQGTGAADDSGLPNDRFFAVRPEGSVSTLKIQRTERGDSAVYLCASSLTGTKNYEQYFGPGTRLTVT.

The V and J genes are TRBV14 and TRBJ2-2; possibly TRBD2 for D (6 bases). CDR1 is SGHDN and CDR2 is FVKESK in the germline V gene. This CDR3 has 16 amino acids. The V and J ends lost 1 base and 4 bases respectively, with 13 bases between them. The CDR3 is CASSQGAGLGTGELFF. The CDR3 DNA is TGTGCCAGCAGCCAAGGTGCGGGATTGGGCACCGGGGAGCTGTTTTTT.

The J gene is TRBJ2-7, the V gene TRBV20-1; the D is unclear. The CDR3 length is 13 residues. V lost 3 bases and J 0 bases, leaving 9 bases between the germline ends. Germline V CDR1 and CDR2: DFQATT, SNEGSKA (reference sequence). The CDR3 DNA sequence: TGCAGTGCTAGTGGCGGCCACTCCTACGAGCAGTACTTC. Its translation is CSASGGHSYEQYF.

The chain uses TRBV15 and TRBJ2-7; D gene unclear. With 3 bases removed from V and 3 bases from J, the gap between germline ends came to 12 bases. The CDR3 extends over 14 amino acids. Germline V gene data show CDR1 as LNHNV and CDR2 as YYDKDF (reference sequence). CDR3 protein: CATSSSEMDYEQYF. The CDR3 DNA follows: TGTGCCACCAGCAGTTCGGAGATGGACTACGAGCAGTACTTC.

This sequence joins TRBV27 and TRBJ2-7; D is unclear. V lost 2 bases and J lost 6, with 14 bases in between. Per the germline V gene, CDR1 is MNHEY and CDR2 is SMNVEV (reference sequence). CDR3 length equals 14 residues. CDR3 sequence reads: CASSLGPNLLEQYF. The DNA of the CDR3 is TGTGCCAGCAGTTTAGGGCCTAATCTTCTCGAGCAGTACTTC.

CDR3 protein: CASRPGTGLGGELFF. CDR3 coding DNA: TGTGCCAGCAGACCCGGGACAGGGTTGGGCGGGGAGCTGTTTTTT. V is TRBV25-1 and J is TRBJ2-2; 9 bases map to TRBD1. The CDR3 sequence is 15 residues long. The V gene end was trimmed by 6 bases and the J gene end by 7 bases; junction bases not matched to a gene: 9. Per germline, CDR1 MGHDK and CDR2 SYGVNS.

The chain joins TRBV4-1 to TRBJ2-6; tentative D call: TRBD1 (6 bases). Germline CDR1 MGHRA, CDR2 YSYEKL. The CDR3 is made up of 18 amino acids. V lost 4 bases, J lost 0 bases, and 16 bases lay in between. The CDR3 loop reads CASSPPGDTTSGANVLTF. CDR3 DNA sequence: TGCGCCAGCAGCCCCCCTGGGGACACTACCTCTGGGGCCAACGTCCTGACTTTC.

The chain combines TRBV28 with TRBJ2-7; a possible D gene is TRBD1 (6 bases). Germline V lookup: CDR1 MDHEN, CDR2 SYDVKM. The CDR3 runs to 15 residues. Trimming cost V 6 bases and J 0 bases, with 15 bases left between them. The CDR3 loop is CASSTRQAYSYEQYF. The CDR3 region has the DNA TGTGCCAGCAGCACAAGACAGGCTTACTCCTACGAGCAGTACTTC.

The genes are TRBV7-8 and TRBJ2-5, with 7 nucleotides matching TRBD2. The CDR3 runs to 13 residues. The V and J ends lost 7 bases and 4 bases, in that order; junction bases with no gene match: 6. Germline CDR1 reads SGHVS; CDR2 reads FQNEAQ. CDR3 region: CASTGLVGETQYF. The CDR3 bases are TGTGCCAGCACCGGACTAGTTGGAGAGACCCAGTACTTC.

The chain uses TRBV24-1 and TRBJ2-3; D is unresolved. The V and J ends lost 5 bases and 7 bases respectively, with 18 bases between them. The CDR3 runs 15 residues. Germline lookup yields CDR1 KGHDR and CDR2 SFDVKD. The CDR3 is CATSGKEKKWNTQYF. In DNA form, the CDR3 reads TGTGCCACCAGTGGTAAGGAGAAGAAGTGGAATACGCAGTATTTT.

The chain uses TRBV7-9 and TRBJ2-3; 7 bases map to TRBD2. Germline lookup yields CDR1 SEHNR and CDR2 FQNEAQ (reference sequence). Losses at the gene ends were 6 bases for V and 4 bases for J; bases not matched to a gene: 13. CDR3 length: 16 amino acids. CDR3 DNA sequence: TGTGCCAGCAGGTCCCCGGGACTACTTTCGGCAGATACGCAGTATTTT. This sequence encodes CASRSPGLLSADTQYF.

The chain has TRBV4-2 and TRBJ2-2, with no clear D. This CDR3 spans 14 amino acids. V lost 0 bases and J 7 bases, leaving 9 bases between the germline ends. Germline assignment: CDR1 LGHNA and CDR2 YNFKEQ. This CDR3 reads CASSQEVAGGELFF. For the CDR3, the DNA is TGTGCCAGCAGCCAAGAGGTAGCTGGCGGGGAGCTGTTTTTT.

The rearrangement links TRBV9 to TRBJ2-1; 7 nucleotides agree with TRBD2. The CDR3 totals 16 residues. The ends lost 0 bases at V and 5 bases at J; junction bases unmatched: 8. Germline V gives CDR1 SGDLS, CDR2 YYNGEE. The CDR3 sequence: CASSVAPTSSNNEQFF. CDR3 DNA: TGTGCCAGCAGCGTAGCCCCGACTAGCAGTAACAATGAGCAGTTCTTC.

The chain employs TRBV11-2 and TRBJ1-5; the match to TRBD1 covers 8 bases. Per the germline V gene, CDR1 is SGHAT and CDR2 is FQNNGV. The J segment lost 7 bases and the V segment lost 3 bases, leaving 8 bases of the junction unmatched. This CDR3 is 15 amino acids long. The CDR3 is CASSLGSGGWQPQHF. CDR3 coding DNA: TGTGCCAGCAGCTTGGGATCAGGGGGCTGGCAGCCCCAGCATTTT.

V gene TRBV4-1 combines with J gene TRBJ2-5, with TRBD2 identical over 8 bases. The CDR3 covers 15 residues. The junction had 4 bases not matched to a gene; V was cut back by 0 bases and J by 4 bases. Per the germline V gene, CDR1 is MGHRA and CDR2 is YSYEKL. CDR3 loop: CASSQDRAGGETQYF. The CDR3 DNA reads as TGCGCCAGCAGCCAAGACAGGGCGGGAGGAGAGACCCAGTACTTC.

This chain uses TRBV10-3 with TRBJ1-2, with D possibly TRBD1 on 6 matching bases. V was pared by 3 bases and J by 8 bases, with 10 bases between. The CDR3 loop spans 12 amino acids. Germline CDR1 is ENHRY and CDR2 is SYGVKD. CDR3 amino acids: CAISENRDGYTF. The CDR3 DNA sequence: TGTGCCATCAGTGAAAACAGGGACGGCTACACCTTC.

Here the CDR3 reads CASSSGLAGAAYEQYF. CDR3 nucleotide sequence: TGTGCCAGTAGTTCGGGACTAGCGGGAGCCGCCTACGAGCAGTACTTC. The J gene is TRBJ2-7, the V gene TRBV19; 14 nucleotides agree with TRBD2. The CDR3 extends over 16 amino acids. After removal of 5 bases from V and 2 bases from J, the junction contained 5 bases not matched to a gene. CDR1 LNHDA and CDR2 SQIVND come from the germline V gene (reference sequence).

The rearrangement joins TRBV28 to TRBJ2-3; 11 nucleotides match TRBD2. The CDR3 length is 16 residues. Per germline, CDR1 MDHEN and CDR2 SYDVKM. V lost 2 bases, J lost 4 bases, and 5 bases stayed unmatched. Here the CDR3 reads CASSLTLAGVSDTQYF. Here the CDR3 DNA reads TGTGCCAGCAGTTTAACACTAGCGGGAGTCTCAGATACGCAGTATTTT.

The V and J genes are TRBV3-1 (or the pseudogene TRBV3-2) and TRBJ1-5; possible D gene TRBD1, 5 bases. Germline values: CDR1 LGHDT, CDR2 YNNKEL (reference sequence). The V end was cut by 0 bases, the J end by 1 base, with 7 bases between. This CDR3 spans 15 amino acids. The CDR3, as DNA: TGTGCCAGCAGCCAAGAGGGACTGAGCAATCAGCCCCAGCATTTT. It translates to CASSQEGLSNQPQHF.

The CDR3 region has the DNA TGTGCCAGCAGCTTAGTTCTAGCGGGGGTTGGCACAGATACGCAGTATTTT. Translated: CASSLVLAGVGTDTQYF. The genes are TRBV7-6 and TRBJ2-3, with TRBD2 matching over 10 bases. CDR1 and CDR2 (germline): SGHVS, FNYEAQ. After removal of 1 base from V and 1 base from J, the junction contained 5 bases not matched to a gene. CDR3 size: 17 residues.

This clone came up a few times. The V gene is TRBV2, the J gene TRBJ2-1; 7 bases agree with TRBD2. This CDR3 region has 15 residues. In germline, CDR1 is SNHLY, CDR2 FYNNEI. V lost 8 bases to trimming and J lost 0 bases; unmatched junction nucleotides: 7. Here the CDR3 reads CASDGRSRSYNEQFF. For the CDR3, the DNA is TGTGCCAGCGACGGGAGGAGCCGCTCCTACAATGAGCAGTTCTTC.

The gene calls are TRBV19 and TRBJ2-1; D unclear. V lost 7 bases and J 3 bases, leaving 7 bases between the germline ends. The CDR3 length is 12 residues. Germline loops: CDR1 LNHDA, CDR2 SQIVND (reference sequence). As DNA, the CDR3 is TGTGCCAGTAAAACAGTCTACAATGAGCAGTTCTTC. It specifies CASKTVYNEQFF.

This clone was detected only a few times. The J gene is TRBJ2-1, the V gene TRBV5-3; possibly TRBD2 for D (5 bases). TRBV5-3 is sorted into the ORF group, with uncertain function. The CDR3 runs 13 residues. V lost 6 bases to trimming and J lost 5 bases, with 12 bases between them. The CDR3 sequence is CARKRAPHNEQFF. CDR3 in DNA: TGTGCCAGAAAGAGGGCACCACACAATGAGCAGTTCTTC.

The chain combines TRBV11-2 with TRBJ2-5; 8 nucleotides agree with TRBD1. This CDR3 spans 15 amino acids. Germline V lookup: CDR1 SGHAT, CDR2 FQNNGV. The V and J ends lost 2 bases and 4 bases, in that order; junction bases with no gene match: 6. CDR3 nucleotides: TGTGCCAGCAGCTTAAACGGCAGGGGGCTAGAGACCCAGTACTTC. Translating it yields CASSLNGRGLETQYF.